This TCR beta chain came from a study of T cells expressing NK-cell markers. TCRdb reanalyzed the 5' RACE reads and collapses them to one entry per CDR3 protein, without DNA. Recorded here are roughly 180,000 distinct CDR3 sequences; the top ten clones represent 20% to 25%. CDR3 size: 16 residues. CDR1 and CDR2 from the germline V gene are SEHNR and FQNEAQ (reference sequence). The TCR originated in a man aged 18-70 years in good health. V is TRBV7-9 and J is TRBJ2-5; there is no DNA to check the TCRdb D call of TRBD1. Material for sequencing was blood T cells: a sorted CD56 or NKG2C T cell subset, CD4+ or CD8+ T cells, or bulk PBMC T cells (not recorded which). The CDR3 reads CASSFGRGDYQETQYF.